This TCR beta chain was recovered during a study of T cell responses to AZD1222 COVID-19 vaccine. Regarding the study as a whole: At baseline, seropositivity was found in only six AZD1222 recipients.

The CDR3 extends over 13 amino acids. V shed 5 bases, J shed 5 bases, and the junction held 2 bases outside the gene matches. Germline loops: CDR1 MNHEY, CDR2 SMNVEV (reference sequence). Details on this clone: Antigen unknown.

Clones were read by immunoSEQ multiplex PCR, and TCRdb kept only the in-frame ones, dropping some. Of approximately 200,000 clones in the sample, about 94% were seen once. This chain uses TRBV27 with TRBJ2-1; 8 bases match TRBD1. Specimen: peripheral blood, collected 28 days after the second dose of the MenACWY control vaccine. The receptor comes from an adult who received the MenACWY meningococcal vaccine as a control. CDR3 protein: CASSGQGNNEQFF. In nucleotides, the CDR3 is TGTGCCAGCAGTGGACAGGGCAACAATGAGCAGTTCTTC.